This TCR beta chain was retrieved from a study of shared clonotypes between healthy human individuals. Findings and caveats of the study: Richness estimates generally favored naive over memory subsets. Four donors had 5% to 6% of their naive CD4 clonotypes in common.

Germline V gene data show CDR1 as GTSNPN and CDR2 as SVGIG (reference sequence). The CDR3 is 15 amino acids. V dropped 1 base and J dropped 9; count of bases not matched to a gene: 11. Terminally differentiated effector memory CD45RA+ cells were excluded by CCR7 positive selection of CD45RO-negative cells. Donors comprised only Caucasian adults living in Nashville, Tennessee. Concerning this clone: Its specificity is not known.

Measured with immunoSEQ multiplex PCR; TCRdb has only the in-frame clones, and not every one. Of about 2 million clones listed, about 95% are singletons. Source material: naive CD8+ T cells sorted from blood. The source of this sequence is a man between 18 and 35 years old in good health. The chain recombines TRBV30 with TRBJ1-1, with TRBD1 matching 10 bases. DNA of the CDR3: TGTGCCTGGAGTGCGTACGGGACAGGGGAGCCTAAAGCTTTCTTT. Protein product: CAWSAYGTGEPKAFF.